These 9 T cell receptor beta chains were all obtained from the same sample, sequenced in a study of cytomegalovirus exposure and HLA in healthy donors. The PCR made use of 60 Vbeta and 13 Jbeta primers. Sequencing used immunoSEQ multiplex PCR; TCRdb keeps in-frame clones, though not all of them. In the table there are some 170,000 clones, roughly three quarters of which are singletons. The specimen was PBMCs. The receptor source for this set is a man aged 60-69 years in good health and CMV-seronegative.

This clone has only a few counts. The V and J genes are TRBV10-3 and TRBJ1-1; a weak D match, TRBD1 (6 bases). The germline V gene encodes CDR1 ENHRY and CDR2 SYGVKD. Trimming removed 6 bases from V and 1 base from J, with 15 bases in between. The CDR3 is 15 residues long. DNA of the CDR3: TGTGCCATCAGGGACCCGTTGGGGGCGAACACTGAAGCTTTCTTT. Residues: CAIRDPLGANTEAFF.

This clone was seen just once. The V call is TRBV2, the J call TRBJ2-1, with D possibly TRBD2 on 6 matching bases. This CDR3 is 14 amino acids long. The V end was cut by 4 bases, the J end by 4 bases, with 11 bases between. Germline CDR1 SNHLY, CDR2 FYNNEI. The CDR3 sequence is CASSADSGYNEQFF. As DNA, the CDR3 is TGTGCCAGCAGTGCCGATAGCGGATACAATGAGCAGTTCTTC.

The genes are TRBV5-4 and TRBJ2-7, with D perhaps matching TRBD1 (5 bases). CDR1 SGHNT and CDR2 YYREEE come from the germline V gene (reference sequence). The CDR3 has 15 amino acids. V was pared by 0 bases and J by 7 bases, with 17 bases between. Here the CDR3 reads CASSLVGRVRAEQYF. In nucleotides, the CDR3 is TGTGCCAGCAGCTTGGTGGGCAGGGTGCGAGCGGAGCAGTACTTC.

J is TRBJ1-1 and V is TRBV25-1; possible D gene TRBD1, 5 bases. V dropped 3 bases and J dropped 2 bases, with 13 bases sitting between them. The CDR3 spans 15 residues. Germline CDR1 and CDR2: MGHDK and SYGVNS. CDR3 amino acids: CASSDRRGLNTEAFF. The CDR3 DNA follows: TGTGCCAGCAGTGACCGTCGGGGGTTAAACACTGAAGCTTTCTTT.

Written as DNA, the CDR3 is TGTGCCTGGTCGGGGGGTGGGGAAAAACTGTTTTTT. Translated: CAWSGGGEKLFF. V usage is TRBV30 and J usage is TRBJ1-4; D is perhaps TRBD1 (5 bases). Germline assignment: CDR1 GTSNPN and CDR2 SVGIG (reference sequence). This CDR3 contains 12 residues. Trimming left V 5 bases short and J 8 bases short, with 12 bases between.

CDR3 amino acids: CASSLGRLYSSYNEQFF. The CDR3 nucleotides are TGTGCCAGCAGCTTGGGACGACTTTATAGCTCCTACAATGAGCAGTTCTTC. This chain connects TRBV5-4 to TRBJ2-1, with D hard to call. The V end lost 0 bases, the J end lost 0 bases, and 13 bases lay between the germline ends. The CDR3 is 17 amino acids. Per the germline V gene, CDR1 is SGHNT and CDR2 is YYREEE (reference sequence).

The sample holds one count of this clone. The chain recombines TRBV19 with TRBJ1-1, with 8 bases that match TRBD1. Germline CDR1 LNHDA, CDR2 SQIVND (reference sequence). The CDR3 length is 14 residues. V lost 2 bases to trimming and J lost 3 bases; unmatched junction nucleotides: 2. The CDR3 DNA reads as TGTGCCAGTAGTATACAGGGGGCCGACACTGAAGCTTTCTTT. This encodes CASSIQGADTEAFF.

The J gene is TRBJ2-1, the V gene TRBV19, with 8 bases that match TRBD2. The CDR3 has 16 amino acids. Germline assignment: CDR1 LNHDA and CDR2 SQIVND (reference sequence). V was clipped by 1 base and J by 4 bases; unmatched bases: 6. CDR3 in DNA: TGTGCCAGTAGTATAGTCTTCGGCGGGGGGTACAATGAGCAGTTCTTC. This sequence encodes CASSIVFGGGYNEQFF.

Concerning this clone itself: The junction shows a germline mismatch at one end, possibly a read error. The V call is TRBV6-5, the J call TRBJ1-1, with 9 bases matching TRBD1. Germline V gives CDR1 MNHEY, CDR2 SVGAGI. This CDR3 spans 14 amino acids. DNA for the CDR3: TGTGCCAGCAGTGAAGACAGGGGGAACCCTGAAGCTTTCTTT. It is translated as CASSEDRGNPEAFF.